A single TCR beta chain is shown here with its context. Its antigen is still unknown. Base qualities are not recorded, but no much larger clone differs from it by a single base. The immunoSEQ Assay, a bias-controlled multiplex PCR, was used to amplify TCRbeta CDR3 regions from genomic DNA. In the authors' own workflow: The number of nucleated cells in each sample was estimated from the amplification of reference gene primers within the assay. Sequence reads were collapsed and filtered to measure the absolute abundance of every unique TCRbeta CDR3 rearrangement. Productive Simpson clonality was computed per sample as the square root of Simpson's diversity index over productive rearrangements. TCRdb re-hosts the immuneACCESS table, in-frame sequences only. Its copies lack some clones; in the studies checked, an unresolved V gene accounts for under half of them, and the cause for the rest is not known. V, J and clone size reflect that table, while D and trimming were determined from the DNA. The table for this sample lists some 330,000 clones; about four fifths of them were counted only once. The ten most abundant clones make up approximately 5.4% of the sample.

This sample is drawn from a study of blood T cell repertoires in COVID-19 (dated by TCRdb to 2020 to 2022). About the full investigation: Samples covering the acute and convalescent phases of COVID-19 were provided by collaborators in the United States, Italy and Spain. Where available, HLA class I and class II types were obtained from metadata supplied by the sample provider rather than from assay-based typing. Subjects who had been exposed to COVID-19, were actively infected with it, or had recovered from it provided the deeply sampled blood TCRbeta repertoires that made up the dataset. Samples were obtained from the ongoing ImmuneRACE study (first 160 participants) and from approximately 1,200 subjects provided by 6 global collaborators. The repertoires were made available in a free public database intended to serve as a resource for research on the immune response to SARS-CoV-2. The prospective study material was composed of cDNA or gDNA derived from T cells, B-cell-depleted T cells, or PBMCs. Sample metadata almost always included a de-identified subject ID, COVID-19 status, age in years and sex. General study outcomes and caveats: Clinical and demographic metadata were provided uncurated, with the amount varying by source and participant.

Participants in the prospective study were aged 18 to 89 years, lived in under 30 United States geographic areas, and enrolled through a virtual design. To assign participants to cohorts, the prospective study relied on clinical history that participants themselves reported in a screening survey and a study questionnaire. Recovered participants in ImmuneRACE Cohort 3 were defined as having two consecutive negative NP/OP PCR tests, clearance from a healthcare professional, or resolution of symptoms. In the prospective study, mobile phlebotomists collected whole blood, serum and a nasopharyngeal or oropharyngeal swab from each participant. Over a roughly 2-month period, participants in the prospective study had the option of providing additional blood draws and questionnaires. Before DNA extraction, blood samples from the prospective study were shipped at room temperature or frozen. Counted from cysteine to phenylalanine, this CDR3 has 15 amino acids. CDR3 DNA is the only sequence kept; it has 45 bases, read in frame from the first base. CDR1 and CDR2 (SGHKS, YYEKEE) derive from the germline V gene (reference sequence). Unmatched junction bases come to 10, with V trimmed by 4 bases and J by 3 bases.

Sequenced sample: PBMCs or T cells enriched from blood (not recorded which). This clonotype originated in a woman in her 50s who had recovered from COVID-19. The chain links TRBV5-5 with TRBJ2-7, with TRBD1 identical over 7 junction bases. This receptor has the CDR3 CASSSGTVGIYEQYF. The DNA reads TGTGCCAGCAGCAGTGGGACAGTCGGAATCTACGAGCAGTACTTC.